This passage covers 26 T cell receptor beta chains from one sample sequenced in a study of shared clonotypes between healthy human individuals. The repertoire was sequenced with immunoSEQ multiplex PCR; TCRdb's copy has only in-frame clones and lacks some. The table includes approximately 2,200,000 clones, 85% to 95% detected once. Only CD45RO-negative cells positively selected for CCR7 counted as naive CD8 cells, so terminally differentiated effector memory CD45RA+ cells were excluded. Sequenced: naive CD8+ T cells from PBMCs. These receptors were taken from a man aged 18-30 years in good health. Some clones in this sample may be carry-over from other donors' samples.

The genes are TRBV28 and TRBJ2-2; 8 bases agree with TRBD1. J was trimmed by 4 bases and V by 9 bases; bases with no gene match: 10. Germline V gives CDR1 MDHEN, CDR2 SYDVKM. There are 15 residues in the CDR3. As DNA, the CDR3 is TGTGCCAGTCTGGGCAGGGGGCCCGGCACCGGGGAGCTGTTTTTT. Encoded protein: CASLGRGPGTGELFF.

The rearrangement uses TRBV6-1 and TRBJ1-5, with D maybe TRBD1 (5 bases). Germline values: CDR1 MNHNS, CDR2 SASEGT. With 11 bases removed from V and 0 bases from J, the gap between germline ends came to 17 bases. The CDR3 is made up of 15 amino acids. The CDR3: CAHDKGRYSNQPQHF. The CDR3 nucleotides read TGTGCCCACGATAAGGGACGGTATAGCAATCAGCCCCAGCATTTT.

V usage is TRBV28 and J usage is TRBJ1-1, with D unresolved. V dropped 7 bases and J dropped 5 bases, with 20 bases sitting between them. The CDR3 is 15 amino acids. Germline values: CDR1 MDHEN, CDR2 SYDVKM. CDR3 DNA sequence: TGTGCCAGCATCATTCTCGGAGGCGTTGGGACTGAAGCTTTCTTT. Translation gives CASIILGGVGTEAFF. The complete variable domain, with remaining parts taken from reference TRBV28 and TRBJ1-1, reads DVKVTQSSRYLVKRTGEKVFLECVQDMDHENMFWYRQDPGLGLRLIYFSYDVKMKEKGDIPEGYSVSREKKERFSLILESASTNQTSMYLCASIILGGVGTEAFFGQGTRLTVV.

This clone was recorded once. The V and J genes are TRBV6-5 and TRBJ1-1; D gene ambiguous. CDR1 is MNHEY, CDR2 SVGAGI, per germline. The CDR3 sequence is 13 residues long. V lost 5 bases and J lost 10, with 17 bases in between. The CDR3 sequence is CASSLLRVAGAFF. The CDR3 DNA sequence: TGTGCCAGCAGTCTACTGAGGGTCGCTGGAGCTTTCTTT.

This chain connects TRBV15 to TRBJ2-1, with TRBD2 matching 9 bases. From germline, CDR1 is LNHNV and CDR2 YYDKDF (reference sequence). V dropped 0 bases and J dropped 7; count of bases not matched to a gene: 10. The CDR3 has 17 amino acids. The DNA for the CDR3 is TGTGCCACCAGCAGAGATCAGAGACTAGCGGCGGGTAATGAGCAGTTCTTC. Amino acids: CATSRDQRLAAGNEQFF.

The rearrangement uses TRBV28 and TRBJ2-3, with D maybe TRBD2 (5 bases). The germline gives CDR1 MDHEN, CDR2 SYDVKM. The CDR3 sequence is 13 residues long. Trimming took 8 bases from V and 4 from J, leaving 13 bases between them. CDR3 bases: TGTGCCAGCTGCGAGAATAGCGCAGATACGCAGTATTTT. Translation: CASCENSADTQYF. The whole variable domain, remainder taken from reference TRBV28 and TRBJ2-3, is DVKVTQSSRYLVKRTGEKVFLECVQDMDHENMFWYRQDPGLGLRLIYFSYDVKMKEKGDIPEGYSVSREKKERFSLILESASTNQTSMYLCASCENSADTQYFGPGTRLTVL.

The gene calls are TRBV4-1 and TRBJ2-1; a possible D gene is TRBD1 (5 bases). CDR3 length: 17 amino acids. From germline, CDR1 is MGHRA and CDR2 YSYEKL. V was cut by 0 bases and J by 1 base, with 13 bases left in between. CDR3 sequence reads: CASSQDPRVASYNEQFF. CDR3 DNA: TGCGCCAGCAGCCAAGATCCCAGGGTTGCGTCCTACAATGAGCAGTTCTTC.

This clone was found a few times. The chain couples TRBV27 to TRBJ1-1; tentative D call: TRBD1 (6 bases). The V end was cut by 3 bases, the J end by 0 bases, with 11 bases between. This CDR3 contains 15 residues. Germline V gene lookup returns CDR1 MNHEY and CDR2 SMNVEV (reference sequence). The CDR3 DNA is TGTGCCAGCAGTTTGGGGACATACATGAACACTGAAGCTTTCTTT. This sequence encodes CASSLGTYMNTEAFF.

The DNA of the CDR3 is TGTGCCAGCAGCCCGACAGGCGGGCCTGAAGCTTTCTTT. Its translation: CASSPTGGPEAFF. This chain joins TRBV7-9 and TRBJ1-1, with D maybe TRBD1 (6 bases). The germline V and J ends were trimmed by 5 bases and 6 bases, with 13 bases remaining between them. The CDR3 is 13 residues long. Germline-derived CDR1 and CDR2 are SEHNR and FQNEAQ (reference sequence).

This chain joins TRBV29-1 and TRBJ2-2; no firm D call. CDR1 and CDR2 (germline): SQVTM, ANQGSEA. The CDR3 runs 14 residues. Trimming shortened V by 0 bases and J by 7 bases, and 12 bases separated the two germline ends. The CDR3 region has the DNA TGCAGCGTTGAAGATCGGACCCCCGGCGGGGAGCTGTTTTTT. Protein product: CSVEDRTPGGELFF.

The V call is TRBV28, the J call TRBJ2-3; D remains unclear. The CDR3 is 11 residues long. Trimming took off 5 bases at V and 9 bases at J, with 9 bases between the two ends. CDR1 is MDHEN, CDR2 SYDVKM, per germline. The CDR3 nucleotides read TGTGCCAGCAGTCCCGCCGTGACGCAGTATTTT. It is translated as CASSPAVTQYF.

V is TRBV5-6 and J is TRBJ2-1; unclear D gene. This CDR3 region has 12 residues. Germline lookup yields CDR1 SGHDT and CDR2 YYEEEE. Trimming pared 1 base from V and 8 bases from J, leaving 7 bases between. CDR3 sequence: CASSLWSDEQFF. Written as DNA, the CDR3 is TGTGCCAGCAGCTTGTGGAGCGATGAGCAGTTCTTC.

The table lists this clone with a count of one. The rearrangement links TRBV5-5 to TRBJ2-7, with D tentatively TRBD1 or TRBD2 (5 bases each). Germline lookup yields CDR1 SGHKS and CDR2 YYEKEE (reference sequence). The CDR3 extends over 16 amino acids. V was clipped by 0 bases and J by 3 bases, with 16 bases between them. The CDR3 region has the DNA TGTGCCAGCAGCTTGGACGTTTGGGGACCGCGCTACGAGCAGTACTTC. Protein product: CASSLDVWGPRYEQYF.

The V call is TRBV5-1, the J call TRBJ2-4; perhaps TRBD1 as D (6 bases). The CDR3 runs 15 residues. Germline V gene lookup returns CDR1 SGHRS and CDR2 YFSETQ. With 0 bases removed from V and 6 bases from J, the gap between germline ends came to 13 bases. The CDR3 reads CASSLDAAQGNIQYF. The CDR3 DNA sequence: TGCGCCAGCAGCTTGGATGCGGCACAGGGAAACATTCAGTACTTC.

This sequence joins TRBV29-1 and TRBJ2-7, with D perhaps TRBD1 (6 bases). The CDR3 is 15 amino acids. V lost 6 bases and J 2 bases, leaving 20 bases between the germline ends. Germline V lookup: CDR1 SQVTM, CDR2 ANQGSEA. In DNA, the CDR3 is TGCAGCGTCCAAAACGGTGGTGCAGGGGCCTACGAGCAGTACTTC. Its translation: CSVQNGGAGAYEQYF.

This rearrangement joins TRBV25-1 to TRBJ2-3, with 11 bases lining up with TRBD2. The J segment lost 4 bases and the V segment lost 1 base, leaving 7 bases of the junction unmatched. The CDR3 has 17 residues. Germline-derived CDR1 and CDR2 are MGHDK and SYGVNS. CDR3 DNA sequence: TGTGCCAGCAGTGAATTCCCACTAGCGGGAGCGGCAGATACGCAGTATTTT. The encoded protein is CASSEFPLAGAADTQYF.

As concerns this clone: Distinct nucleotide sequences in the sample also encode this CDR3. CDR3 protein: CASSLLAGPYNEQFF. The CDR3 DNA follows: TGTGCCAGCAGTTTACTAGCGGGACCCTACAATGAGCAGTTCTTC. The chain joins TRBV27 to TRBJ2-1; TRBD2 agrees at 9 bases. The trim removed 2 bases at V and 2 bases at J, leaving 1 base unmatched. The CDR3 contains 15 residues. The germline CDR1 and CDR2 sequences are MNHEY and SMNVEV (reference sequence).

The CDR3 loop is CASSADPVTGFYEQYF. As DNA, the CDR3 is TGTGCCAGTAGTGCCGACCCCGTGACAGGATTCTACGAGCAGTACTTC. The chain has TRBV19 and TRBJ2-7, with a possible D match to TRBD1 (6 bases). This CDR3 is built from 16 residues. Looked up from germline, CDR1 is LNHDA and CDR2 is SQIVND (reference sequence). V was clipped by 5 bases and J by 3 bases, with 20 bases between them. The full variable domain, in which reference TRBV19 and TRBJ2-7 provide the parts outside the CDR3, is DGGITQSPKYLFRKEGQNVTLSCEQNLNHDAMYWYRQDPGQGLRLIYYSQIVNDFQKGDIAEGYSVSREKKESFPLTVTSAQKNPTAFYLCASSADPVTGFYEQYFGPGTRLTVT.

This clone was counted a single time. The chain recombines TRBV7-9 with TRBJ2-1; D not resolved. Germline CDR1 and CDR2: SEHNR and FQNEAQ (reference sequence). The germline V and J ends were trimmed by 2 bases and 12 bases, with 5 bases remaining between them. The CDR3 sequence is 10 residues long. This CDR3 reads CASSLLVQFF. The CDR3 DNA reads TGTGCCAGCAGCTTATTGGTGCAGTTCTTC.

The chain has TRBV19 and TRBJ1-1; D may be TRBD1 (5 bases). Between the trimmed V and J ends, which lost 2 bases and 3 bases, there was a span of 10 bases. The CDR3 has 14 amino acids. Germline V gives CDR1 LNHDA, CDR2 SQIVND (reference sequence). CDR3 sequence (DNA): TGTGCCAGTAGTATAATGGGAGGGGACACTGAAGCTTTCTTT. Translated: CASSIMGGDTEAFF.

The chain couples TRBV6-1 to TRBJ1-2; D perhaps matches TRBD1 (5 bases). The CDR3 spans 14 residues. The V and J ends lost 4 bases and 4 bases respectively, with 13 bases between them. Germline loops: CDR1 MNHNS, CDR2 SASEGT. The CDR3 DNA sequence: TGTGCCAGCAGTGGCCCTGGGGGAGGCTATGGCTACACCTTC. Translating gives CASSGPGGGYGYTF.

Concerning this clone: This sample includes further DNA sequences coding for the same CDR3. The chain joins TRBV28 to TRBJ2-7; weak D call: TRBD2 (5 bases). The CDR3 totals 11 residues. V was clipped by 6 bases and J by 4 bases, with 7 bases between them. Germline V CDR1 and CDR2: MDHEN, SYDVKM. This chain's CDR3 is CASSRRYEQYF. The CDR3 DNA sequence: TGTGCCAGCAGCCGGAGGTACGAGCAGTACTTC.

DNA for the CDR3: TGCGCCAGCAGCTTCCGGGAGGAGGGCACAGATACGCAGTATTTT. It is translated as CASSFREEGTDTQYF. The J gene is TRBJ2-3, the V gene TRBV5-1; TRBD2 agrees at 7 bases. CDR3 size: 15 residues. V gave up 2 bases and J gave up 1 base; unmatched junction bases: 4. Germline loops: CDR1 SGHRS, CDR2 YFSETQ.

In this sample, this clone turned up once. This same CDR3 is encoded by further DNA sequences in the sample. The rearrangement joins TRBV28 to TRBJ2-7; D is perhaps TRBD2 (5 bases). Germline values: CDR1 MDHEN, CDR2 SYDVKM. The CDR3 is 14 residues long. The V end lost 3 bases, the J end lost 3 bases, and 12 bases lay between the germline ends. The CDR3 coding sequence is TGTGCCAGCAGTTTCAGCGGAGGCTTCTACGAGCAGTACTTC. Translated: CASSFSGGFYEQYF.

The chain couples TRBV7-4 to TRBJ2-3, with 9 nucleotides matching TRBD2. The V segment lost 7 bases and the J segment 0 bases; nucleotides outside the gene matches: 8. CDR1 is SGHVT, CDR2 SQSDAQ, per germline. The CDR3 length is 16 residues. The CDR3, as DNA: TGTGCCAGCATGACTAGCGGAGGCCCTAGCACAGATACGCAGTATTTT. Translating it yields CASMTSGGPSTDTQYF.

The chain carries TRBV28 and TRBJ2-2, with TRBD2 matching 7 bases. The CDR3 loop spans 15 amino acids. Germline V gene data show CDR1 as MDHEN and CDR2 as SYDVKM. Losses at the gene ends were 7 bases for V and 0 bases for J; bases not matched to a gene: 5. The CDR3 loop is CASTVAGSNTGELFF. The CDR3 DNA reads TGTGCCAGCACCGTAGCGGGTTCGAACACCGGGGAGCTGTTTTTT.